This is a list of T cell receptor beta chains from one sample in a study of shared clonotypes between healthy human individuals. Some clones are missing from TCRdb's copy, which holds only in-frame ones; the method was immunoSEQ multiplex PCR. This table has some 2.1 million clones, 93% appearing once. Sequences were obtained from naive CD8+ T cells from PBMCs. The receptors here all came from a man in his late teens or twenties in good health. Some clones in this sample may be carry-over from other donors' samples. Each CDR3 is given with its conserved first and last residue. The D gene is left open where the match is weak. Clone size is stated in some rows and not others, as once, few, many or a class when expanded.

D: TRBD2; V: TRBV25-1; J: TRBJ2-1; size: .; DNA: TGTGCCAGCAGTATACTAGCGGGAGGCTACAATGAGCAGTTCTTC; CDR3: CASSILAGGYNEQFF
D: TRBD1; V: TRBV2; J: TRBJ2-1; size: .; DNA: TGTGCCAGCAGTAAGACAGGGGGAGTCTACAATGAGCAGTTCTTC; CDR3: CASSKTGGVYNEQFF
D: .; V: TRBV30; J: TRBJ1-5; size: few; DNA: TGTGCCTGGAGTCCGGACAGCCACAATCAGCCCCAGCATTTT; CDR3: CAWSPDSHNQPQHF
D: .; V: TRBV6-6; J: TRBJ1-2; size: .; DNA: TGTGCCAGCAGTTACTCCGAGACAGACGGCTACACCTTC; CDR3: CASSYSETDGYTF
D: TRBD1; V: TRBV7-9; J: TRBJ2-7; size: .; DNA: TGTGCCAGCAGCCATATTGCCCAGACAGGGAACTACGAGCAGTACTTC; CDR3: CASSHIAQTGNYEQYF
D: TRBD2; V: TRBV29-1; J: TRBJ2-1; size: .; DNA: TGCAGCGTCGGTACTAGCGGGGAGTACAATGAGCAGTTCTTC; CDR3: CSVGTSGEYNEQFF
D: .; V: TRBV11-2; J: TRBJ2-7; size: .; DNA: TGTGCCAGCAGCTTAAGAGGGACAAGCTACGAGCAGTACTTC; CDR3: CASSLRGTSYEQYF
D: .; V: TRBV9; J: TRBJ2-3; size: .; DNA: TGTGCCAGCAGCGTAGGCGGCGATACGCAGTATTTT; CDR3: CASSVGGDTQYF
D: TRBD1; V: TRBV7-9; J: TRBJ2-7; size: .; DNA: TGTGCCAGCACCACCGGACAGGGGGTGACTGGGGAGCAGTACTTC; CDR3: CASTTGQGVTGEQYF
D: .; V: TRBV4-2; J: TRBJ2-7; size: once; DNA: TGTGCCAGCAGCCAAGACTCGGGGGTCCTGTCCTACGAGCAGTACTTC; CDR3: CASSQDSGVLSYEQYF
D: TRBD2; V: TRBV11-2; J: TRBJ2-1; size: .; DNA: TGTGCCAGCAGTCTAGCGGAGCATTACAATGAGCAGTTCTTC; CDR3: CASSLAEHYNEQFF
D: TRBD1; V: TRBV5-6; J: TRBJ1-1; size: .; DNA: TGTGCCAGCAGCTGGACAACAGGGGGCACTGAAGCTTTCTTT; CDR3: CASSWTTGGTEAFF
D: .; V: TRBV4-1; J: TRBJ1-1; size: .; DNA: TGCGCCAGCAGCCAAGGGAGGATGGCGAACACTGAAGCTTTCTTT; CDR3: CASSQGRMANTEAFF
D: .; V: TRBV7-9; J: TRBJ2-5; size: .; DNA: TGTGCCACGGCCTGGGCAGGTGGAGGGGAGACCCAGTACTTC; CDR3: CATAWAGGGETQYF
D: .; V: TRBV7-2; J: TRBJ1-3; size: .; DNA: TGTGCCAGCAGTTACAGGAGCTCTGGAAACACCATATATTTT; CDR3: CASSYRSSGNTIYF
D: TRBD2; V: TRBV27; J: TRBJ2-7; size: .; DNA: TGTGCCAGCAGTTCAAGACTAGCGGGAGGGGTACACGAGCAGTACTTC; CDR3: CASSSRLAGGVHEQYF
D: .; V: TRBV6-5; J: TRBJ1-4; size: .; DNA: TGTGCCAGCGGGCCAGACGTTGCTGCCAGTGAAAAACTGTTTTTT; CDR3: CASGPDVAASEKLFF
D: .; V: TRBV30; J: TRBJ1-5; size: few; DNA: TGTGCCTGGAGTGTAGGCGCCACCCAGCCCCAGCATTTT; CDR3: CAWSVGATQPQHF
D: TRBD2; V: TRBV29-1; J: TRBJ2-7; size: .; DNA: TGCAGCGCCCGTGGGGGGGGAGTCCCTACCTACGAGCAGTACTTC; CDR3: CSARGGGVPTYEQYF
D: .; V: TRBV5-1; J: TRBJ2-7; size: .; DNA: TGCGCCAGCAGCGAGGGGACTGCCTACGAGCAGTACTTC; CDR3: CASSEGTAYEQYF
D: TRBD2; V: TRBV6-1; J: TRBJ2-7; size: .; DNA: TGTGCCAGCAGGGCCGGGACTAGCCCCTACGAGCAGTACTTC; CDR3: CASRAGTSPYEQYF
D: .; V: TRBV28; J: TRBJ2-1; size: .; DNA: TGTGCCAGCAGTTTATCCCGGCGAAATGAGCAGTTCTTC; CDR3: CASSLSRRNEQFF
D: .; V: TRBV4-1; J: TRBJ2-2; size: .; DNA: TGCGCCAGCAGCCAGAGGGACTGGGGACGAGGCACCGGGGAGCTGTTTTTT; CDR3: CASSQRDWGRGTGELFF
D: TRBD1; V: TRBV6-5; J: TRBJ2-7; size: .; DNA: TGTGCCAGCAGTTGGGACAGGGATTCCTACGAGCAGTACTTC; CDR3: CASSWDRDSYEQYF
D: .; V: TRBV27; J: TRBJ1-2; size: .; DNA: TGTGCCAGCAGTTCCCGGGGTGGTGGCTACACCTTC; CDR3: CASSSRGGGYTF
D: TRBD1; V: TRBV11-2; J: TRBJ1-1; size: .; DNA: TGTGCCAGCAGCGCGGGCAGGGGGCCCACTGAAGCTTTCTTT; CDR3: CASSAGRGPTEAFF
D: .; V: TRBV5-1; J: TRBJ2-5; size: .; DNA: TGCGCCAGCAGCTTGGCGAGAAGGGACTCCTCACCCCAAGAGACCCAGTACTTC; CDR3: CASSLARRDSSPQETQYF
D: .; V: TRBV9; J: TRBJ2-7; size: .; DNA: TGTGCCAGCAGCCCCCGGTCGTCCTCCTACGAGCAGTACTTC; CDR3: CASSPRSSSYEQYF
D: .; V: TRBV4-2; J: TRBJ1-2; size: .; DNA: TGTGCCAGCAGCCAAGTCTCTTCCAGCAACTATGGCTACACCTTC; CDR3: CASSQVSSSNYGYTF
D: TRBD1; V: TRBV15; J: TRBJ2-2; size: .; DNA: TGTGCCACGTCAGGGGGCACGAACACCGGGGAGCTGTTTTTT; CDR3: CATSGGTNTGELFF
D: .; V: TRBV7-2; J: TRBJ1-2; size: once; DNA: TGTGCCAGCAGCCCGATTGGAGGGTTCTATGGCTACACCTTC; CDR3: CASSPIGGFYGYTF
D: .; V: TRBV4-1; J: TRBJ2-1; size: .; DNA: TGCGCCAGCAGCCAAGACCCTAGTGCCGATGAGCAGTTCTTC; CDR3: CASSQDPSADEQFF
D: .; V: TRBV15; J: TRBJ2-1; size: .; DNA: TGTGCCACCAGCAATAGCGGCTCCTACAATGAGCAGTTCTTC; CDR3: CATSNSGSYNEQFF
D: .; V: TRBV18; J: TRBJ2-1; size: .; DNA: TGTGCCAGCTCACCGATGGAATGGAATGAGCAGTTCTTC; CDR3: CASSPMEWNEQFF
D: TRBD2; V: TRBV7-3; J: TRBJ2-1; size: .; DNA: TGTGCCAGCAGCTTCCTAAGCGGGAGATCCTACAATGAGCAGTTCTTC; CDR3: CASSFLSGRSYNEQFF
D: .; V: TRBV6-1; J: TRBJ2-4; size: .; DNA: TGTGCCAGCAGTGAAGCCCATTTGATACGAGACATTCAGTACTTC; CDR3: CASSEAHLIRDIQYF